This TCR beta chain was obtained from a study of shared clonotypes between healthy human individuals. With respect to this clone: Its specificity is unknown.

General observations from the study: Sample collection involved blood only; tissue repertoires are likely different.

Only in-frame clones appear in the TCRdb table, and some are missing; sequencing was by immunoSEQ multiplex PCR. The table includes roughly 1,800,000 clones, about 94% detected once. Positive CCR7 selection of CD45RO-negative cells yielded the naive CD8 cells, and terminally differentiated effector memory CD45RA+ cells were excluded. With 1 base removed from V and 8 bases from J, the gap between germline ends came to 17 bases. In germline, CDR1 is SGHAT, CDR2 FQNNGV. CDR3 length equals 16 residues. Material: naive CD8+ T cells sorted from blood. The V gene is TRBV11-2, the J gene TRBJ1-4; D is possibly TRBD1 (5 bases). The source is a man younger than 30 in good health. CDR3 coding DNA: TGTGCCAGCAGCTTAGGGGGCGGAGAGTCGGAGGAAAAACTGTTTTTT. This codes for CASSLGGGESEEKLFF.